The T cell receptor beta chain described here comes from a study of blood T cell repertoires in COVID-19 (dated by TCRdb to the early 2020s). In the study overall: The collaborator samples originated in the United States, Italy and Spain and spanned the acute and convalescent phases of COVID-19. The prospective study material was composed of cDNA or gDNA derived from T cells, B-cell-depleted T cells, or PBMCs. Deeply sampled blood TCRbeta repertoires from subjects exposed to, actively infected with, or recovered from COVID-19 were included in the dataset. The repertoires were released in a freely available public database intended as a resource for research on the immune response to SARS-CoV-2. Samples were obtained from the ongoing ImmuneRACE study (first 160 participants) and from 1,254 subjects provided by 6 global collaborators. The sample metadata nearly always contained a de-identified subject ID, COVID-19 status, age in years and sex. HLA class I and class II types, where available, came from metadata supplied by the sample provider rather than from assay-based typing. Results and caveats for the whole study, not just this receptor: The amount of clinical and demographic metadata varied by source and participant and was provided uncurated.

Worth noting for this clone: No antigen is known for it. There are no base qualities to consult, and no much larger clone falls within one base.

The immunoSEQ Assay, a bias-controlled multiplex PCR, was used to amplify TCRbeta CDR3 regions from genomic DNA. The source study handled its data this way. Within the assay, amplification of reference gene primers was used to estimate how many nucleated cells each sample contained. Sequence reads were collapsed and filtered to measure the absolute abundance of every unique TCRbeta CDR3 rearrangement. Productive Simpson clonality was computed per sample as the square root of Simpson's diversity index over productive rearrangements. In its TCRdb copy, this immuneACCESS table keeps in-frame sequences only and misses some clones. Where compared with another copy, unresolved V genes explain less than half of these, and the others have no known cause. The V and J calls and the clone size are those of that table, but D and trimming were determined from the DNA. This sample lists some 410,000 clones; around 89% were detected once. The ten largest clones add up to roughly 0.97% of the sample.

In the prospective study, participants were roughly 18 to 89 years old, resided in approximately 22 geographic areas of the United States, and were enrolled through a virtual design. To assign participants to cohorts, the prospective study relied on clinical history that participants themselves reported in a screening survey and a study questionnaire. Each participant in the prospective study had whole blood, serum and a nasopharyngeal or oropharyngeal swab collected by mobile phlebotomists. Participants in the prospective study had the option to provide additional blood draws and questionnaires over a roughly 2-month period. Before DNA extraction, prospective study blood samples were shipped either frozen or at room temperature. Sequences SGHTS (CDR1) and YDEGEE (CDR2) are obtained from the germline V gene. Spanning cysteine to phenylalanine, the CDR3 consists of 13 amino acids. The kept DNA is CDR3 alone, 39 bases in frame from the first base. Germline trimming amounts to 4 bases on V and 3 bases on J, with 2 as the count of junction bases outside the gene matches.

The TCR was taken from a woman aged 25 to 45 with acute COVID-19. The sample consisted of PBMCs or T cells enriched from blood (not recorded which). Recombination connected TRBV5-8 to TRBJ1-2; 8 junctional bases match TRBD1. In nucleotide form, the sequence is TGTGCCAGCAGCCTACAGGGGGACTATGGCTACACCTTC. This translates into CASSLQGDYGYTF. Supplemented by the reference TRBV5-8 and TRBJ1-2 proteins around the CDR3, the complete variable domain is EAGVTQSPTHLIKTRGQQATLRCSPISGHTSVYWYQQALGLGLQFLLWYDEGEERNRGNFPPRFSGRQFPNYSSELNVNALELEDSALYLCASSLQGDYGYTFGSGTRLTVV.